Listed below are T cell receptor beta chains from one sample, sequenced in a study of blood T cell repertoires in COVID-19. Assay used: immunoSEQ multiplex PCR; TCRdb lists only in-frame clones, some missing. The data show roughly 57,000 clones, with 80% seen just once and more than 15% held by the top ten. Source material: peripheral blood. Receptors originate from a man aged 25 to 45 with COVID-19, enrolled during active disease. The CDR3 runs from the conserved cysteine through the conserved F or W. A D gene is named only where the DNA matches it firmly. Size is stated for part of the rows, as once, few or many counts, or as a class when the clone is expanded.

cdr3_length,clone_size,d_call,v_call,j_call,cdr3_aa,cdr3_nt
15,NA,TRBD2,TRBV4-1,TRBJ2-1,CASSPGLAGGNEQFF,TGCGCCAGCAGCCCTGGACTAGCGGGAGGGAATGAGCAGTTCTTC
14,NA,NA,TRBV7-9,TRBJ1-2,CASSARGVDYGYTF,TGTGCCAGCAGCGCCAGGGGAGTAGACTATGGCTACACCTTC
14,few,TRBD2,TRBV7-9,TRBJ2-1,CASTRSGGDNEQFF,TGTGCCAGCACTCGTAGCGGGGGAGACAATGAGCAGTTCTTC
15,NA,TRBD2,TRBV3-1/TRBV3-2,TRBJ2-3,CASSQGGGGTDTQYF,TGTGCCAGCAGCCAAGGGGGGGGAGGTACAGATACGCAGTATTTT
15,NA,TRBD2,TRBV10-3,TRBJ2-2,CAISDERGGYGELFF,TGTGCCATCAGTGATGAGCGGGGGGGCTACGGGGAGCTGTTTTTT
15,NA,TRBD2,TRBV11-2,TRBJ2-1,CASSLVASGFDEQFF,TGTGCCAGCAGCTTAGTTGCTAGCGGGTTTGATGAGCAGTTCTTC
15,NA,NA,TRBV24-1,TRBJ2-2,CATSRGHMNTGELFF,TGTGCCACCAGTAGAGGACACATGAACACCGGGGAGCTGTTTTTT
15,NA,TRBD1,TRBV5-5,TRBJ1-5,CASSLGTGNEQPQHF,TGTGCCAGCAGCTTGGGGACAGGGAACGAGCAGCCCCAGCATTTT
15,NA,TRBD2,TRBV4-1,TRBJ2-7,CASSRVAGSAYEQYF,TGCGCCAGCAGCCGTGTAGCGGGTTCAGCCTACGAGCAGTACTTC
15,many,NA,TRBV6-2/TRBV6-3,TRBJ1-6,CASSYSTGLGSPLHF,TGTGCCAGCAGTTACTCGACAGGATTAGGTTCACCCCTCCACTTT
15,once,NA,TRBV6-5,TRBJ2-7,CASSYGRQATYEQYF,TGTGCCAGCAGTTACGGCCGACAGGCCACCTACGAGCAGTACTTC
12,few,NA,TRBV6-6,TRBJ2-1,CASSYSLAEQFF,TGTGCCAGCAGTTACTCCCTAGCCGAGCAGTTCTTC
16,NA,TRBD2,TRBV30,TRBJ2-3,CAWKNKRERRTDTQYF,TGTGCCTGGAAAAATAAGCGGGAGAGGAGGACAGATACGCAGTATTTT
14,many,NA,TRBV5-5,TRBJ1-1,CASKGRELNTEAFF,TGTGCCAGCAAAGGCAGGGAACTGAACACTGAAGCTTTCTTT
15,NA,NA,TRBV6-4,TRBJ2-1,CASASVDSSYNEQFF,TGTGCCAGTGCGTCGGTAGACAGCTCCTACAATGAGCAGTTCTTC
16,NA,NA,TRBV5-5,TRBJ2-2,CASSSSGEGRTGELFF,TGTGCCAGCAGCTCGTCAGGGGAAGGGCGAACCGGGGAGCTGTTTTTT
20,NA,TRBD2,TRBV6-2/TRBV6-3,TRBJ2-1,CASSYPMGLAGGLPDNEQFF,TGTGCCAGCAGTTACCCTATGGGACTAGCGGGGGGACTACCCGACAATGAGCAGTTCTTC
15,NA,NA,TRBV5-5,TRBJ2-6,CASSSGSSGANVLTF,TGTGCCAGCAGCTCCGGGTCTTCTGGGGCCAACGTCCTGACTTTC
15,NA,TRBD2,TRBV3-1/TRBV3-2,TRBJ2-7,CASSQWPAGKFEQYF,TGTGCCAGCAGCCAATGGCCAGCGGGAAAATTCGAGCAGTACTTC
14,NA,NA,TRBV6-6,TRBJ1-1,CASSPSAREGEAFF,TGTGCCAGCAGTCCTTCCGCCAGGGAAGGAGAAGCTTTCTTT
17,NA,TRBD2,TRBV28,TRBJ2-1,CASRQLAETSSYNEQFF,TGTGCCAGCAGACAACTAGCGGAAACGAGCTCCTACAATGAGCAGTTCTTC
10,NA,NA,TRBV29-1,TRBJ2-1,CSGGTKEQFF,TGCAGCGGCGGGACGAAGGAGCAGTTCTTC
13,NA,NA,TRBV20-1,TRBJ2-3,CSASRVGTDTQYF,TGCAGTGCTAGTCGAGTTGGCACAGATACGCAGTATTTT
11,NA,NA,TRBV20-1,TRBJ2-5,CSAKDRETQYF,TGCAGTGCTAAGGACAGAGAGACCCAGTACTTC
15,once,TRBD1,TRBV5-4,TRBJ2-7,CASSFSGQGVLEQYF,TGTGCCAGCAGCTTTTCCGGACAGGGGGTTCTCGAGCAGTACTTC
14,NA,TRBD2,TRBV19,TRBJ2-3,CASSIGGDTDTQYF,TGTGCCAGTAGTATCGGGGGGGACACAGATACGCAGTATTTT
12,many,TRBD1,TRBV5-1,TRBJ2-7,CASSLGDSTWYF,TGCGCCAGCAGCTTGGGGGACAGTACGTGGTACTTC
16,few,NA,TRBV4-2,TRBJ2-3,CASSPSGSGRTDTQYF,TGTGCCAGCAGCCCCTCGGGTAGCGGCCGCACAGATACGCAGTATTTT
15,once,TRBD2,TRBV2,TRBJ2-1,CASTPQLAGNNEQFF,TGTGCCAGCACCCCACAACTAGCGGGGAACAATGAGCAGTTCTTC
13,NA,NA,TRBV14,TRBJ2-5,CASSQDREETQYF,TGTGCCAGCAGCCAAGACAGGGAAGAGACCCAGTACTTC
17,few,NA,TRBV7-2,TRBJ2-2,CASSLEEGYRNTGELFF,TGTGCCAGCAGCTTAGAGGAGGGGTACAGGAACACCGGGGAGCTGTTTTTT
13,NA,NA,TRBV29-1,TRBJ1-2,CSVLAERVYGYTF,TGCAGCGTTCTTGCGGAGAGAGTCTATGGCTACACCTTC
12,NA,NA,TRBV6-6,TRBJ2-3,CASSRLTDTQYF,TGTGCCAGCAGTAGACTCACAGATACGCAGTATTTT
17,NA,TRBD2,TRBV28,TRBJ2-1,CASSLGGLAGFYNEQFF,TGTGCCAGCAGTCTGGGGGGACTAGCGGGATTCTACAATGAGCAGTTCTTC
13,NA,NA,TRBV11-3,TRBJ2-1,CASSLLAVHEQFF,TGTGCCAGCAGCTTACTCGCGGTACATGAGCAGTTCTTC
15,NA,TRBD1,TRBV18,TRBJ2-5,CASSPGTGAGETQYF,TGTGCCAGCTCACCAGGGACAGGGGCTGGCGAGACCCAGTACTTC
13,NA,NA,TRBV28,TRBJ1-5,CASSLSTLQPQHF,TGTGCCAGCAGTTTATCGACACTTCAGCCCCAGCATTTT
11,NA,NA,TRBV25-1,TRBJ1-3,CASTPGDTIYF,TGTGCCAGCACCCCGGGGGACACCATATATTTT
14,NA,NA,TRBV24-1,TRBJ2-2,CATSPGLFTGELFF,TGTGCCACCAGTCCTGGACTATTCACCGGGGAGCTGTTTTTT
13,NA,NA,TRBV14,TRBJ2-4,CASSPGAGAIQYF,TGTGCCAGCAGCCCCGGTGCGGGTGCCATTCAGTACTTC
16,NA,NA,TRBV7-9,TRBJ2-1,CASSPGSTGISSWQFF,TGTGCCAGCAGCCCCGGGTCTACGGGTATCTCCTCCTGGCAGTTCTTC
14,NA,NA,TRBV5-5,TRBJ1-1,CASSPGRGGTEAFF,TGTGCCAGCAGCCCTGGCCGAGGGGGAACTGAAGCTTTCTTT
13,NA,TRBD2,TRBV19,TRBJ2-7,CASSLPGGTEQYF,TGTGCCAGTAGCCTACCGGGGGGGACTGAGCAGTACTTC
14,once,TRBD1,TRBV18,TRBJ2-1,CASSPRDRYNEQFF,TGTGCCAGCTCACCCCGGGACAGATACAATGAGCAGTTCTTC